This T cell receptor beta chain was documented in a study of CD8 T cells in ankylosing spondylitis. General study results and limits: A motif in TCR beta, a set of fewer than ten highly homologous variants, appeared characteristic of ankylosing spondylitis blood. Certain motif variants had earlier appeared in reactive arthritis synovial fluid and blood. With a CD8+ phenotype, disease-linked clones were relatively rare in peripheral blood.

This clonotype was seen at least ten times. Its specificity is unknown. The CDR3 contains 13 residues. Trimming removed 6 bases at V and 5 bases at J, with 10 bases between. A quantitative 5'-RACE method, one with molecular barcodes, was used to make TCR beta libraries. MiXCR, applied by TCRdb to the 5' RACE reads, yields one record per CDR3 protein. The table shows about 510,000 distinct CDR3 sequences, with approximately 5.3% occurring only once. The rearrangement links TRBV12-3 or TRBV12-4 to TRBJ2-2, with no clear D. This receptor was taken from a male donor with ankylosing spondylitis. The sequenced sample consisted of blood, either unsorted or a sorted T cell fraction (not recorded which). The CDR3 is CASRLWTTGELFF. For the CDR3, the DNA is TGTGCCAGCAGGCTCTGGACGACCGGGGAGCTGTTTTTT.